This T cell receptor (beta chain) was captured by sequencing in a study of radiotherapy plus CTLA-4 blockade in lung cancer. V dropped 3 bases and J dropped 6 bases, with 0 bases sitting between them. The CDR3 loop spans 10 amino acids. Germline assignment: CDR1 ENHRY and CDR2 SYGVKD. Assay: immunoSEQ multiplex PCR; the TCRdb copy retains only in-frame clones and omits some. The profile shows tens of thousands of clones, 78% of them singletons. V usage is TRBV10-3 and J usage is TRBJ2-4; no definite D call. Sequenced here: peripheral blood, sampled from a patient treated with radiotherapy plus ipilimumab. This clonotype was obtained from a human donor with non-small cell lung cancer who had stable disease on radiotherapy plus ipilimumab. The CDR3 DNA reads as TGTGCCATCAGTGAAAACATTCAGTACTTC. Translating gives CAISENIQYF.